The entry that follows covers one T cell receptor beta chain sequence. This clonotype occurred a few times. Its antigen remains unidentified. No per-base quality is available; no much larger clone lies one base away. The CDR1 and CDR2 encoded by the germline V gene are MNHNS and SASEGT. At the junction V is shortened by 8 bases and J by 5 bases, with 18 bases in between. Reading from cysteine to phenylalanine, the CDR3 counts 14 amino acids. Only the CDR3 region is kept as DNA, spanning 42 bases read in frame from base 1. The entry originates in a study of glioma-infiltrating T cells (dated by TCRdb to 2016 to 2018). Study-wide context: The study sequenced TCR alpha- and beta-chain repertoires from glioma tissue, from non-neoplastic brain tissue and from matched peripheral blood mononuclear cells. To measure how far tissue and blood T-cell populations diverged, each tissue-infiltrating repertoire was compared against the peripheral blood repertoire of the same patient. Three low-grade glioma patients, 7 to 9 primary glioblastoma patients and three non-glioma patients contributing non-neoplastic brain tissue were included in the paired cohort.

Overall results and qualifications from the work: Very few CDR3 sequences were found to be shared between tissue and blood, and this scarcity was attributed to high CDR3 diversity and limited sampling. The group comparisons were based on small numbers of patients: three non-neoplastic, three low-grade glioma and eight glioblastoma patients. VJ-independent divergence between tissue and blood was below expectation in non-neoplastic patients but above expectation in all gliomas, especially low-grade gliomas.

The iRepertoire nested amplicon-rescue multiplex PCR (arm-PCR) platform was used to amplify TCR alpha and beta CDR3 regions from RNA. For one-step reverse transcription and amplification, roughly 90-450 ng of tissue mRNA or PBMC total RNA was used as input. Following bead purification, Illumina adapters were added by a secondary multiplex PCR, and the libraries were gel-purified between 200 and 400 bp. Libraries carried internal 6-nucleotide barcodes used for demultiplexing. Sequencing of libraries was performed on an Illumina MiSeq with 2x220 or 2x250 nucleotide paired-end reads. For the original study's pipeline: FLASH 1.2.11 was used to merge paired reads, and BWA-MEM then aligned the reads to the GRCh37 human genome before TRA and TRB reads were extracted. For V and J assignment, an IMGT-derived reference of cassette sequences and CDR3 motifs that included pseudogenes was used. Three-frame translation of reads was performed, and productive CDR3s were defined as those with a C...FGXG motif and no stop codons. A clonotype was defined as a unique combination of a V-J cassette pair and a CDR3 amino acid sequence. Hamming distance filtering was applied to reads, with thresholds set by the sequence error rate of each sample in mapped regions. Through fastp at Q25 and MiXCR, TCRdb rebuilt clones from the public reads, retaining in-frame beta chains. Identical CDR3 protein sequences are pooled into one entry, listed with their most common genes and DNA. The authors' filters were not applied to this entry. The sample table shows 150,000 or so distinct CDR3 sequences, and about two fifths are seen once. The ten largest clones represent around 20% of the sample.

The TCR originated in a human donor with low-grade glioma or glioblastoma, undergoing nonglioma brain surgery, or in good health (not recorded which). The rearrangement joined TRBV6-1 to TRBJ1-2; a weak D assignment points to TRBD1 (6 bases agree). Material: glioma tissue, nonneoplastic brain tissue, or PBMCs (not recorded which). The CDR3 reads CASQTVGGAYGYTF. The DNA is TGTGCCAGCCAAACGGTTGGGGGGGCGTATGGCTACACCTTC.